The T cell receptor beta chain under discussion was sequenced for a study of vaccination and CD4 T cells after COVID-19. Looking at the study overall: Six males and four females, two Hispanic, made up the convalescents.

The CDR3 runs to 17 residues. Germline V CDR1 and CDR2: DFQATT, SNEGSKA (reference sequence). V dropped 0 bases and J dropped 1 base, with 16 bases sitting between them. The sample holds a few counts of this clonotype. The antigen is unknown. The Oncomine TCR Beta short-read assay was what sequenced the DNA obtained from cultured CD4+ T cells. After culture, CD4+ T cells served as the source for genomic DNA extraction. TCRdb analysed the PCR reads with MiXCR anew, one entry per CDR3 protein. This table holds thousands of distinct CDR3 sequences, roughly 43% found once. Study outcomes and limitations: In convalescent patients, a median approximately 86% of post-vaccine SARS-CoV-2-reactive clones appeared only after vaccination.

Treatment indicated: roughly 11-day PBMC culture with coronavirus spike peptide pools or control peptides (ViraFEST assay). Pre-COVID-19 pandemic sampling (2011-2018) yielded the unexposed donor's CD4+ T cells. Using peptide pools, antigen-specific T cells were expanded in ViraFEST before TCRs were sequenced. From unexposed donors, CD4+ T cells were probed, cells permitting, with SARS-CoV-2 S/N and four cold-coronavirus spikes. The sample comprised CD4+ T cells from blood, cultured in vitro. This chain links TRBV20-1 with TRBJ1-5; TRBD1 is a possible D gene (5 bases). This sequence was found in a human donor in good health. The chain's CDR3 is CSARDISRAGSNQPQHF. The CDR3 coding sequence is TGCAGTGCTAGAGATATCAGCAGGGCGGGCAGCAATCAGCCCCAGCATTTT.